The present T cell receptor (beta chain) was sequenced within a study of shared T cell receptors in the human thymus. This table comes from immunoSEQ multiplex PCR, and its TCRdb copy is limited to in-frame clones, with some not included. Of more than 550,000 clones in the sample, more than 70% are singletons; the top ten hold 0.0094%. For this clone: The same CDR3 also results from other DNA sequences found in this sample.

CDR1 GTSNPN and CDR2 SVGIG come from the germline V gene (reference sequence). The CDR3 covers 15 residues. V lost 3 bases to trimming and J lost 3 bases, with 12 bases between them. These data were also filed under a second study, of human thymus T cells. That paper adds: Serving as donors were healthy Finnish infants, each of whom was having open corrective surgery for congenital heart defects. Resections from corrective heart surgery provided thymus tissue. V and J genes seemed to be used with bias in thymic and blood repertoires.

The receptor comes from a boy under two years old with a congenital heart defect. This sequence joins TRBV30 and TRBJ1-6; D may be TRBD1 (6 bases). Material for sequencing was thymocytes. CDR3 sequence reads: CAWSRGGHYNSPLHF. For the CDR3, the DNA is TGTGCCTGGAGCCGGGGGGGACACTATAATTCACCCCTCCACTTT.